Listed below are T cell receptor beta chains from one sample, sequenced in a study of Graves' ophthalmopathy and Graves' hyperthyroidism. TCRdb used MiXCR to reprocess the multiplex PCR reads, holding one entry per CDR3 protein. The table lists 400,000 to 500,000 distinct CDR3 sequences, 21% of them singletons. Specimen: peripheral blood. The receptors come from a young woman with stable Graves' hyperthyroidism. Each CDR3 is given with its conserved first and last residue. A D gene is named only where the DNA matches it firmly. A clone size is listed for some rows: how often the clone was seen (once, few, many), or a class if it is expanded.

j_call v_call d_call clone_size cdr3_nt cdr3_aa
TRBJ1-2 TRBV5-6 - many TGTGCCAGCAGCTCCTGGACTGGTGCTGGTGGCTATGGCTACACCTTC CASSSWTGAGGYGYTF
TRBJ2-5 TRBV12-3/TRBV12-4 - many TGTGCCAGCAGTTTAGGGGCATCCAGGGAGACCCAGTACTTC CASSLGASRETQYF
TRBJ1-2 TRBV2 - - TGTGCCAAGATACAGAGAGACTATGGCTACACCTTC CAKIQRDYGYTF
TRBJ1-1 TRBV2 - many TGTGCCAGCAGCCCTCTAACAGAAGCTTTCTTT CASSPLTEAFF
TRBJ1-5 TRBV27 - many TGTGCCAGCAGTCCCTTCGGTGACATAGTAGGCAATCAGCCCCAGCATTTT CASSPFGDIVGNQPQHF
TRBJ1-1 TRBV6-2/TRBV6-3 - few TGTGCCAGCAGACTCACAGGGATGGACACTGAAGCTTTCTTT CASRLTGMDTEAFF
TRBJ2-7 TRBV24-1 - many TGTGCCACCAGTGGACACTCGGGGGTTAGCGACTCCTACGAGCAGTACTTC CATSGHSGVSDSYEQYF
TRBJ2-5 TRBV12-3/TRBV12-4 - many TGTGCCAGCAGGCGCGGACAAGAGACCCAGTACTTC CASRRGQETQYF
TRBJ1-2 TRBV4-1 TRBD1 many TGCGCCAGCAGCCAACCGGGACAGACCTATGGCTACACCTTC CASSQPGQTYGYTF
TRBJ2-5 TRBV2 TRBD2 few TGTGCCAGCCAAGGAGCGGGGGGCCAAGAGACCCAGTACTTC CASQGAGGQETQYF
TRBJ2-7 TRBV6-5 - - TGTGCCAGCAGTTACTCTGGGGGATTATACGAGCAGTACTTC CASSYSGGLYEQYF
TRBJ1-2 TRBV5-1 TRBD1 few TGCGCCAGCAGGAGCAGAGGGGGCGCTTCCTATGGCTACACCTTC CASRSRGGASYGYTF
TRBJ2-7 TRBV9 TRBD2 - TGTGCCAGCAGCGTTGTACTAGCGGGGTTATACGAGCAGTACTTC CASSVVLAGLYEQYF
TRBJ2-7 TRBV20-1 - - TGCAGTGCTAGAGGTGGGGGATACGGTGCACACTCCTACGAGCAGTACTTC CSARGGGYGAHSYEQYF
TRBJ2-7 TRBV11-2 - many TGTGCCAGCAGCAAAGCCTGGGACCCCACCCACGAGCAGTACTTC CASSKAWDPTHEQYF
TRBJ2-5 TRBV11-2 - - TGTGCCAGCAGCTTAGGCAGGGACGTCCAAGAGACCAAGTACTTC CASSLGRDVQETKYF
TRBJ1-2 TRBV20-1 TRBD1 many TGCAGTGCCCGAAGGCAGGGGGCTCACTATGGCTACACCTTC CSARRQGAHYGYTF
TRBJ2-5 TRBV19 - many TGTGCCAGTAGTATCGGCGAGGGAGAGACCCAGTACTTC CASSIGEGETQYF
TRBJ2-7 TRBV6-5 - many TGTGCCAGCAGTTACTCTTCAGGGACGAACTACGAGCAGTACTTC CASSYSSGTNYEQYF
TRBJ2-7 TRBV6-1 TRBD1 many TGTGCCAGCAGTGCATGGACAGGGCCCACCTACGAGCAGTACTTC CASSAWTGPTYEQYF
TRBJ2-7 TRBV11-3 - many TGTGCCAGCAGGGAGAGCTACGAGCAGTACTTC CASRESYEQYF
TRBJ2-2 TRBV12-3/TRBV12-4 TRBD2 few TGTGCCAGCAATTGGGCGGGAGGGCCAGGGACCGGGGAGCTGTTTTTT CASNWAGGPGTGELFF
TRBJ2-4 TRBV6-2/TRBV6-3 - many TGTGCCAGCAGTGACCCGAAGGACATTAAGTACTTC CASSDPKDIKYF
TRBJ2-2 TRBV4-1 - few TGCGCCAGCAGCCACCAGGTCGGGGAGCTGTTTTTT CASSHQVGELFF
TRBJ2-1 TRBV6-2/TRBV6-3 - - TGTGCCAGCAGTTACTCGGGGGGCGGCGGCGAGCAGTTCTTC CASSYSGGGGEQFF
TRBJ2-2 TRBV28 - many TGTGCCAGCAGCTCCAATACTAGATGGTCCGGGGAGCTGTTTTTT CASSSNTRWSGELFF
TRBJ2-2 TRBV11-1 - once TGTGCCAGCAGCTTAGGGGCCGAGACCGGGGAGCTGTTTTTT CASSLGAETGELFF
TRBJ2-7 TRBV25-1 - few TGTGCCAGCAGTGGAGTCTCTTACTACGAGCAGTACTTC CASSGVSYYEQYF
TRBJ1-2 TRBV10-3 - many TGTGCCATCAGGACTAGTCCAGGCTACACCTTC CAIRTSPGYTF
TRBJ2-5 TRBV11-2 TRBD1 many TGTGCCAGCAAAGGGACAGGACAAGAGACCCAGTACTTC CASKGTGQETQYF
TRBJ1-1 TRBV6-2/TRBV6-3 - - TGTGCCAGCAGCTACACGCCGGGTAGGGGGGACACTGAAGCTTTCTTT CASSYTPGRGDTEAFF
TRBJ2-7 TRBV7-9 - many TGTGCCAGCAGCTTAGGAAAAGAACCCTACGAGCAGTACTTC CASSLGKEPYEQYF
TRBJ1-2 TRBV20-1 TRBD1 many TGCAGTGCTCCCCAACCGACAGGGGGCTATGGCTACACCTTC CSAPQPTGGYGYTF
TRBJ2-2 TRBV28 TRBD1 many TGTGCCAGCAGTACACCGGGACAGGGGAACACCGGGGAGCTGTTTTTT CASSTPGQGNTGELFF
TRBJ1-1 TRBV11-2 TRBD1 - TGTGCCAGCTGCCCCAAATTGGGAGGGGGCGAGACTGGAGCTTTCTTT CASCPKLGGGETGAFF
TRBJ1-1 TRBV5-1 TRBD1 many TGCGCCAGCAGTCCCTCGACAGGGAGACAGGGTGAAGCTTTCTTT CASSPSTGRQGEAFF
TRBJ2-2 TRBV5-5 - few TGTGCCAGCAGCTTGATGTCGGACATGAACACCGGGGAGCTGTTTTTT CASSLMSDMNTGELFF
TRBJ1-1 TRBV11-1 TRBD1 many TGTGCCAGCAGCAGACCCGATAGGACAGGACCAAGTACTGAAGCTTTCTTT CASSRPDRTGPSTEAFF
TRBJ2-5 TRBV20-1 TRBD2 many TGCAGTGCTAGTGCTAGCGGGACCGAGACCCAGTACTTC CSASASGTETQYF
TRBJ1-2 TRBV6-5 - many TGTGCCAGCACCCCGGGAGGGGGGTATGGCTACACCTTC CASTPGGGYGYTF
TRBJ1-3 TRBV27 - once TGTGCCAGCAGGTCCGGGGGCACCATATATTTT CASRSGGTIYF
TRBJ2-7 TRBV6-1 TRBD2 many TGTGCCAGCAGGAAGACTAGCGCCGAGCAGTACTTC CASRKTSAEQYF